One TCR beta chain is described in this entry. This entry is derived from a study of blood T cell repertoires in COVID-19. Study background: COVID-19 samples from acute and convalescent phases originated in the United States, Italy and Spain. PBMCs, B-cell-depleted T cells, or T cells provided the cDNA or gDNA that made up the material.

Trimming left V 3 bases short and J 0 bases short, with 7 bases between. The CDR3 has 14 residues. Germline V gene lookup returns CDR1 KGHSH and CDR2 LQKENI. In the authors' methods: The assay estimated nucleated cells by amplifying reference gene primers. The data were produced by immunoSEQ multiplex PCR, yet TCRdb's version contains in-frame clones alone and is incomplete. V and J calls plus clone size are reproduced from that table; the DNA served to infer D and trimming. This table has 95,000 to 110,000 clones, roughly 82% appearing once. The sample was peripheral blood. This sequence joins TRBV18 and TRBJ2-3; no definite D call. This clonotype was obtained from a man aged 60 to 69 with acute or convalescent COVID-19. The CDR3 here is CASSPSTSTDTQYF. The CDR3 coding sequence is TGTGCCAGCTCACCGTCGACTAGCACAGATACGCAGTATTTT.